The TCR beta chain under discussion was sequenced for a study of blood T cell repertoires in COVID-19. Some clones are missing from TCRdb's copy, which holds only in-frame ones; the method was immunoSEQ multiplex PCR. In the table there are 210,000 or so clones, around 85% of which are singletons. Germline CDR1 reads MNHEY; CDR2 reads SVGEGT. The trim removed 3 bases at V and 3 bases at J, leaving 7 bases unmatched. This CDR3 region has 16 residues. The Seattle patients, enrolled during active infection, were followed longitudinally. Sample: peripheral blood. The chain has TRBV6-2 or TRBV6-3 and TRBJ1-4, with 7 bases aligning to TRBD1. The receptor was derived from a man aged 45-65 years with COVID-19, enrolled during active disease. The CDR3 DNA reads TGTGCCAGCAGTTATCACAGGGGAGAGGCTAATGAAAAACTGTTTTTT. Translating gives CASSYHRGEANEKLFF.